Shown below are 3 T cell receptor beta chains from a single sample sequenced in a study of blood T cell repertoires in COVID-19 (dated by TCRdb to the early 2020s). Preparation of the library involved the immunoSEQ multiplex PCR assay. TCRdb carries this immuneACCESS record with in-frame sequences only. Its versions omit some clonotypes, under half of them owing to an unresolved V gene in the studies checked, with the rest unexplained. In this sample the table shows 200,000 to 300,000 clones, roughly 88% of which occur a single time. Around 1.4% of the sample comes from the top ten. Sample: peripheral blood. The receptors derive from a man older than 75 with acute or convalescent COVID-19.

The V and J genes are TRBV9 and TRBJ1-6; 8 positions agree with TRBD1. The CDR3 has 16 residues. With 4 bases clipped from V and 9 bases from J, the junction kept 12 bases outside the gene matches. Per germline, CDR1 SGDLS and CDR2 YYNGEE. CDR3 DNA sequence: TGTGCCAGCAGCCTACAACCGGGACAGGCCACTTCACCCCTCCACTTT. This translates into CASSLQPGQATSPLHF.

The chain carries TRBV2 and TRBJ1-5; 7 bases match TRBD1. V lost 6 bases, J lost 0 bases, and 5 bases stayed unmatched. Germline CDR1 reads SNHLY; CDR2 reads FYNNEI. This CDR3 is 15 amino acids long. The DNA for the CDR3 is TGTGCCAGCAGGGGACAGAGTTATAGCAATCAGCCCCAGCATTTT. Its protein is CASRGQSYSNQPQHF.

This clone was detected only once. The J gene is TRBJ2-5, the V gene TRBV18, with 11 positions matching TRBD1. The junction had 7 bases not matched to a gene; V was cut back by 5 bases and J by 5 bases. Germline V gene data show CDR1 as KGHSH and CDR2 as LQKENI. The CDR3 length is 15 residues. CDR3 amino acids: CASSTGQGAVETQYF. DNA for the CDR3: TGTGCCAGCTCAACCGGACAGGGGGCGGTTGAGACCCAGTACTTC.